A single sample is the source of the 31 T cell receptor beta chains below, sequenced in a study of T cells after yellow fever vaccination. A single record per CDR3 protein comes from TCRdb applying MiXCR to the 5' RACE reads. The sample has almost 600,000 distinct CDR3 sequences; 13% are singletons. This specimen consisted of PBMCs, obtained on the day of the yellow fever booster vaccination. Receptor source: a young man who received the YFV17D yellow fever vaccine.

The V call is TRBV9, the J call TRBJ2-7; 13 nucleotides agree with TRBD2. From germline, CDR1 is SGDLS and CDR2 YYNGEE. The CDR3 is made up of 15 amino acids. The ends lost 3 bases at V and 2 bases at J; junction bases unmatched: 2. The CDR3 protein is CASSGGLAGTYEQYF. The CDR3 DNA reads TGTGCCAGCAGCGGGGGACTAGCGGGGACCTACGAGCAGTACTTC.

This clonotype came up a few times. The CDR3 sequence is CASSLADRYEQYF. The CDR3 nucleotides are TGCGCCAGCAGCTTGGCCGACAGGTACGAGCAGTACTTC. The V and J genes are TRBV5-1 and TRBJ2-7, with a weak D call TRBD1 (6 bases). The CDR3 consists of 13 residues. The V end lost 0 bases, the J end lost 4 bases, and 8 bases lay between the germline ends. From germline, CDR1 is SGHRS and CDR2 YFSETQ.

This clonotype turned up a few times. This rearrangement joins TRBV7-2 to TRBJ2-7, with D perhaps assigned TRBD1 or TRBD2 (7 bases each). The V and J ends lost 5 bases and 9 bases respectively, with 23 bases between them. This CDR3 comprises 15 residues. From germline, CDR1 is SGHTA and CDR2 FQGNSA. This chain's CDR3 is CASSGGGRDRVTQYF. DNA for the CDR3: TGTGCCAGCAGCGGGGGGGGGCGTGACAGGGTCACGCAGTACTTC.

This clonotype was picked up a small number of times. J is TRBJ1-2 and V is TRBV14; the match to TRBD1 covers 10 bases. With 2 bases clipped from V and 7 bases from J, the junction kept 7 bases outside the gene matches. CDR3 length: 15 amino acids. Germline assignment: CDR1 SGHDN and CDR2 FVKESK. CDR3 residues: CASSQIGTGAGGYTF. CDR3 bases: TGTGCCAGCAGCCAAATCGGGACAGGGGCGGGTGGCTACACCTTC.

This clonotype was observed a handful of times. CDR3 DNA: TGTGCCAGCAGTGAAAACAGTCTCGGCGGGCAGCCCCAGCATTTT. Translation gives CASSENSLGGQPQHF. The chain employs TRBV2 and TRBJ1-5; D ambiguous. Deletions cut 2 bases from V and 7 bases from J, with 15 bases between. The CDR3 extends over 15 amino acids. Per germline, CDR1 SNHLY and CDR2 FYNNEI.

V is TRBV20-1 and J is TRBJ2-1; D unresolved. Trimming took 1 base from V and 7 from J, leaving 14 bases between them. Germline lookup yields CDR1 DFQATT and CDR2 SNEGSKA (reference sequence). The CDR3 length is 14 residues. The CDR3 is CSARASFRPNEQFF. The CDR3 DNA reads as TGCAGTGCTAGAGCATCCTTTCGACCTAATGAGCAGTTCTTC.

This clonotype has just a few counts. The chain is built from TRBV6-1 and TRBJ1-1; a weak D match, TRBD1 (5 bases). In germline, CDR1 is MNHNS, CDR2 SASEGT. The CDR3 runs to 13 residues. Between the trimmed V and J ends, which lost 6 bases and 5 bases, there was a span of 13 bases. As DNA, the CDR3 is TGTGCCAGCAGCTGGGTTGGGGGGACTGAAGCTTTCTTT. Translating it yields CASSWVGGTEAFF.

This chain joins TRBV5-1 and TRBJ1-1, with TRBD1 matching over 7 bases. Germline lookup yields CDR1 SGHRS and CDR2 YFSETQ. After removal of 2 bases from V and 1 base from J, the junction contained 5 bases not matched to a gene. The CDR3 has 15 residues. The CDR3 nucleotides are TGCGCCAGCAGCTTCACAGGGGTTGAGAACACTGAAGCTTTCTTT. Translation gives CASSFTGVENTEAFF.

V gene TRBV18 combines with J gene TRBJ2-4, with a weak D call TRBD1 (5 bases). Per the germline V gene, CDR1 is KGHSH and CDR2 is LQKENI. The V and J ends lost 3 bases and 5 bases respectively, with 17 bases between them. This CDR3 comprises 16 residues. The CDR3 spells CASSPVLGTGENIQYF. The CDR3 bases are TGTGCCAGCTCACCGGTATTGGGCACAGGAGAAAACATTCAGTACTTC.

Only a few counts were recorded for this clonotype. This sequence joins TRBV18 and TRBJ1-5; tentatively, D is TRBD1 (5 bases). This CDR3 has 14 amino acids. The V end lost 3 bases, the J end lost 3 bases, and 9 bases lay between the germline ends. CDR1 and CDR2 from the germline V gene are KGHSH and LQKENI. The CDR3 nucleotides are TGTGCCAGCTCACCGGGACCGTTCAATCAGCCCCAGCATTTT. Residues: CASSPGPFNQPQHF.

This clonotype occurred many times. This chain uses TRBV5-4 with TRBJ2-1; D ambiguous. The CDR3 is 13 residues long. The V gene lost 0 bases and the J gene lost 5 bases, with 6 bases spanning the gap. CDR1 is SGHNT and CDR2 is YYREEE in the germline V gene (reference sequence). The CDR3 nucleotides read TGTGCCAGCAGCTTGGCTCCTAACAATGAGCAGTTCTTC. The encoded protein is CASSLAPNNEQFF.

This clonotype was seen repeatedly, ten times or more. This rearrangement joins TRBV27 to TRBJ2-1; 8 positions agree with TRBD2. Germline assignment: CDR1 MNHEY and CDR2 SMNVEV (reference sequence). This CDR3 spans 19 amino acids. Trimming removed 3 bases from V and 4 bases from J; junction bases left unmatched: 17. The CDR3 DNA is TGTGCCAGCAGTTTTCGTTCGGGGGGGGTACTGGCACTATACAATGAGCAGTTCTTC. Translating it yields CASSFRSGGVLALYNEQFF.

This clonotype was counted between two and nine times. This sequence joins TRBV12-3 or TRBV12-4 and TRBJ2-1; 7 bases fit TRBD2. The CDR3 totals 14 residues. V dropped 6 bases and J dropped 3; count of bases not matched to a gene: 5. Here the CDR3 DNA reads TGTGCCAGCAGCCCGGGACTAAACTACAATGAGCAGTTCTTC. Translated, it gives CASSPGLNYNEQFF.

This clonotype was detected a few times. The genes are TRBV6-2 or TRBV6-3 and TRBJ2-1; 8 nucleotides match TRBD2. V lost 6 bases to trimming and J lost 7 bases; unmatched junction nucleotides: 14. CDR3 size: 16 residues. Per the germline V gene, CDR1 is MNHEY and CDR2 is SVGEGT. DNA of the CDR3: TGTGCCAGCAGACGCACGTCGGGAGGGGGAGAAAATGAGCAGTTCTTC. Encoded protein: CASRRTSGGGENEQFF.

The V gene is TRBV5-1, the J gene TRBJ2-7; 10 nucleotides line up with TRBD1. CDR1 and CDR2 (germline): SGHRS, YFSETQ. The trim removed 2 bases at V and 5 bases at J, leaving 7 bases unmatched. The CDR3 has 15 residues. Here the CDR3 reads CASSFGGQGGNEQYF. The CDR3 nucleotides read TGCGCCAGCAGCTTTGGCGGACAGGGGGGAAACGAGCAGTACTTC. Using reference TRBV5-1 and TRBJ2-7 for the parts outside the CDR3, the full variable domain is KAGVTQTPRYLIKTRGQQVTLSCSPISGHRSVSWYQQTPGQGLQFLFEYFSETQRNKGNFPGRFSGRQFSNSRSEMNVSTLELGDSALYLCASSFGGQGGNEQYFGPGTRLTVT.

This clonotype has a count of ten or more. CDR3 amino acids: CASSLGSGSQFF. The CDR3 DNA reads as TGTGCCAGCAGCTTGGGGAGCGGGAGTCAGTTCTTC. The V gene is TRBV5-6, the J gene TRBJ2-1, with TRBD2 matching 8 bases. Germline V CDR1 and CDR2: SGHDT, YYEEEE. Trimming removed 0 bases from V and 13 bases from J; junction bases left unmatched: 3. This CDR3 has 12 amino acids.

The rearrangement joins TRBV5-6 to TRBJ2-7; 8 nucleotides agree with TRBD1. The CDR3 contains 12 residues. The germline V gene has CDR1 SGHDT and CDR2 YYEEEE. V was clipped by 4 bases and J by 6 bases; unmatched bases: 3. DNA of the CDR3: TGTGCCAGCAGCCGTGGACAGGGCGAGCAGTACTTC. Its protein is CASSRGQGEQYF.

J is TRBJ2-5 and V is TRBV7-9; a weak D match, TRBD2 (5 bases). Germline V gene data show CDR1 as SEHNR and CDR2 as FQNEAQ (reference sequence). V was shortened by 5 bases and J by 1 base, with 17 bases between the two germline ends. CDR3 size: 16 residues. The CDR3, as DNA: TGTGCCAGCAGCCCCCGTGAGCGGCGTAGCCAAGAGACCCAGTACTTC. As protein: CASSPRERRSQETQYF. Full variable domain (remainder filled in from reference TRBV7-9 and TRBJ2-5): DTGVSQNPRHKITKRGQNVTFRCDPISEHNRLYWYRQTLGQGPEFLTYFQNEAQLEKSRLLSDRFSAERPKGSFSTLEIQRTEQGDSAMYLCASSPRERRSQETQYFGPGTRLLVL.

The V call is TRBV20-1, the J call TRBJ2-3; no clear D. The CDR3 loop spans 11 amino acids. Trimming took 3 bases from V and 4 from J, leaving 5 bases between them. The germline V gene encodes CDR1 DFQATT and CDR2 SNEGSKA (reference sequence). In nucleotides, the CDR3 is TGCAGTGCTAGTCCGGCAGATACGCAGTATTTT. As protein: CSASPADTQYF.

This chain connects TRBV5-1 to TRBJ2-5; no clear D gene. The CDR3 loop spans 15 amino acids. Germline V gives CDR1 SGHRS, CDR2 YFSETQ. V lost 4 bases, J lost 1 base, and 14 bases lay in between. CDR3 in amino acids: CASSRQPGSQETQYF. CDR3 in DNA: TGCGCCAGCAGCAGACAACCGGGCTCCCAAGAGACCCAGTACTTC.

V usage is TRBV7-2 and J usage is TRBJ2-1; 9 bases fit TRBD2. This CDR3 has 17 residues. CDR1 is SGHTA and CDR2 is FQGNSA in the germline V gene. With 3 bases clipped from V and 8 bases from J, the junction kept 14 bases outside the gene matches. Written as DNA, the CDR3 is TGTGCCAGCAGCTTTTTAGGGGGGCTAGCGGGGAGCGATGAGCAGTTCTTC. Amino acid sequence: CASSFLGGLAGSDEQFF.

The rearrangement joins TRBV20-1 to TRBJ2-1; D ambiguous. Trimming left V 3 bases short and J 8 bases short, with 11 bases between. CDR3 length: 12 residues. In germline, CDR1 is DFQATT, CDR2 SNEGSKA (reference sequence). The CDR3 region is CSARVESDEQFF. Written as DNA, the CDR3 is TGCAGTGCTAGGGTAGAATCCGATGAGCAGTTCTTC.

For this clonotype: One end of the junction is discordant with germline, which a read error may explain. This chain's CDR3 is CSARGTSGRAPDTQYF. In nucleotides, the CDR3 is TGCAGTGCCAGAGGGACTAGCGGGAGGGCCCCAGATACGCAGTATTTT. The genes are TRBV20-1 and TRBJ2-3; 16 bases agree with TRBD2. Per the germline V gene, CDR1 is DFQATT and CDR2 is SNEGSKA (reference sequence). The CDR3 extends over 16 amino acids.

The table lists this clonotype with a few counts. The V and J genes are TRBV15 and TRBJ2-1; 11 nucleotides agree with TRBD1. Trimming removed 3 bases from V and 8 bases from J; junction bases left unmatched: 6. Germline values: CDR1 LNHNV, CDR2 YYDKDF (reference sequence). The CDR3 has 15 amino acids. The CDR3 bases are TGTGCCACCAGCAGCGGGACAGGGGGGCCTGATGAGCAGTTCTTC. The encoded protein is CATSSGTGGPDEQFF.

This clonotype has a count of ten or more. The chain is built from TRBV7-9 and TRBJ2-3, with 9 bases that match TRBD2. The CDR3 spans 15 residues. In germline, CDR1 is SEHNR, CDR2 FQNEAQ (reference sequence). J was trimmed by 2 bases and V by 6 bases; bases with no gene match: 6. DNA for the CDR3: TGTGCCAGCAGTCGTCTAGCGGGGTACACAGATACGCAGTATTTT. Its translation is CASSRLAGYTDTQYF.

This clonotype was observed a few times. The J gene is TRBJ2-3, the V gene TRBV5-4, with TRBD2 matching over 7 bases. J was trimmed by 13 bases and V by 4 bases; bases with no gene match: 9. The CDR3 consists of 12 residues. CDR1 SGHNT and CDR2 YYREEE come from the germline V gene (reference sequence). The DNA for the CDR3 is TGTGCCAGCAGCAACGGACTAGTTGAGGAGTATTTT. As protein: CASSNGLVEEYF.

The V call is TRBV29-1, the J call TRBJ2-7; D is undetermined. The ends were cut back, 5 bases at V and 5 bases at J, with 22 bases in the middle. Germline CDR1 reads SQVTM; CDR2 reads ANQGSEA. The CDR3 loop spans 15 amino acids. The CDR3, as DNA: TGCAGCGTTCAGGTGGGGAAGGTTCAGTCCCACGAGCAGTACTTC. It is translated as CSVQVGKVQSHEQYF.

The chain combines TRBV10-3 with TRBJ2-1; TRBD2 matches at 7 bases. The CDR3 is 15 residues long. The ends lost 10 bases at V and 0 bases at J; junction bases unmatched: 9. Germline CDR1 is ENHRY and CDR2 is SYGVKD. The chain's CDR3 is CATTREGSSYNEQFF. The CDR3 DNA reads TGTGCCACAACCAGGGAGGGGAGCTCCTACAATGAGCAGTTCTTC.

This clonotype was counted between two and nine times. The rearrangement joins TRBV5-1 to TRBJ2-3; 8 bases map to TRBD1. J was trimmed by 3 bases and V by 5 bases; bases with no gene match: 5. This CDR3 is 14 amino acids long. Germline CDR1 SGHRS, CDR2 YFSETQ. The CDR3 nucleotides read TGCGCCAGCAGTGGACAGGGAAGGACAGATACGCAGTATTTT. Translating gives CASSGQGRTDTQYF.

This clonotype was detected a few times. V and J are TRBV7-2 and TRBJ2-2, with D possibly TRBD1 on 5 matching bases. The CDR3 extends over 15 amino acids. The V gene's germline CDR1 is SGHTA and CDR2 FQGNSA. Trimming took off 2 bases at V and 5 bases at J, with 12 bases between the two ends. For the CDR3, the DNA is TGTGCCAGCAGCTTACCCCTCCAGGGAACCGGGGAGCTGTTTTTT. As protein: CASSLPLQGTGELFF.

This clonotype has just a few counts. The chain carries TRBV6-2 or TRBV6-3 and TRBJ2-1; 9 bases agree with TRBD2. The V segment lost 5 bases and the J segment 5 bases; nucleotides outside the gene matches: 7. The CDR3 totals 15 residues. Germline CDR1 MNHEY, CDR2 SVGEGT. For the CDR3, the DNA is TGTGCCAGCAGTACCGGGACTAGCCGAAACAATGAGCAGTTCTTC. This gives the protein CASSTGTSRNNEQFF.